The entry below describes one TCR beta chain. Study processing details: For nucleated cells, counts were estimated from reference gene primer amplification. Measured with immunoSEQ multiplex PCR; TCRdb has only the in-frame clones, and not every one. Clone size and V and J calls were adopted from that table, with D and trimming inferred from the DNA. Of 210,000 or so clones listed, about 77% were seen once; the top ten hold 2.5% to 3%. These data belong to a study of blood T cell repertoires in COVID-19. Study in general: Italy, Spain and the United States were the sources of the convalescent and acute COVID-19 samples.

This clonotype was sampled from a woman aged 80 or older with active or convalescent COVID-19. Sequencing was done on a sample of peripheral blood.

The CDR3 DNA reads TGTGCCAGCAGCCCTTTTCCGGGACTAGAGCAGTTCTTC. Translated, it gives CASSPFPGLEQFF. The rearrangement links TRBV11-3 to TRBJ2-1; 7 bases are shared with TRBD2. The CDR3 spans 13 residues. Looked up from germline, CDR1 is SGHNT and CDR2 is YENEEA. After removal of 5 bases from V and 10 bases from J, the junction contained 8 bases not matched to a gene.